This section outlines one T cell receptor (beta chain) sequence together with its context. This sample was included in a study of CD4+ T cells in melanoma. Germline assignment: CDR1 SNHLY and CDR2 FYNNEI. CDR3 length equals 14 residues. Losses at the gene ends were 4 bases for V and 5 bases for J; bases not matched to a gene: 5. This table comes from immunoSEQ multiplex PCR, and its TCRdb copy is limited to in-frame clones, with some not included. Altogether some 150,000 clones are present, about nine tenths being singletons, with the ten largest covering more than 1.5%. The chain couples TRBV2 to TRBJ1-5, with TRBD1 identical over 7 bases. This TCR was sampled from a human donor with melanoma. This chain's CDR3 is CASSGYRGYQPQHF. CDR3 sequence (DNA): TGTGCCAGCAGTGGTTACAGGGGATATCAGCCCCAGCATTTT.